Listed here are 16 T cell receptor beta chains from one sample, sequenced in a study of shared clonotypes between healthy human individuals. Clones were sequenced by immunoSEQ multiplex PCR, and TCRdb holds only the in-frame ones, with some missing. The repertoire has hundreds of thousands of clones, over 60% of them found once; the top ten carry over 10%. The sample was PBMCs. The receptor source for this set is a woman aged 40-49 years in good health. Some clones in this sample may be carry-over from other donors' samples.

This chain uses TRBV29-1 with TRBJ1-1; 11 bases map to TRBD1. The CDR3 has 12 residues. Germline assignment: CDR1 SQVTM and CDR2 ANQGSEA. The V and J ends lost 4 bases and 5 bases, in that order; junction bases with no gene match: 0. Here the CDR3 reads CSVGDRGTEAFF. CDR3 in DNA: TGCAGCGTTGGGGACAGGGGGACTGAAGCTTTCTTT.

This clone was observed a few times. The junction differs from germline at one of its ends, possibly a read error. Other nucleotide sequences in the sample specify the same CDR3. The J gene is TRBJ2-3, the V gene TRBV11-2; 11 nucleotides line up with TRBD2. CDR1 and CDR2 (germline): SGHAT, FQNNGV. CDR3 length equals 16 residues. The CDR3 protein is CASSRLAGGKTDTQYF. Here the CDR3 DNA reads TGTGCCAGCAGCAGGTTAGCGGGAGGGAAAACAGACACGCAGTATTTT.

J is TRBJ2-5 and V is TRBV5-4; maybe TRBD1 (7 bases). The germline V and J ends were trimmed by 4 bases and 5 bases, with 15 bases remaining between them. The CDR3 is made up of 14 amino acids. Per the germline V gene, CDR1 is SGHNT and CDR2 is YYREEE (reference sequence). The DNA of the CDR3 is TGTGCCAGCAGCCCCAGGGGGGCTGGGGAGACCCAGTACTTC. Translating gives CASSPRGAGETQYF.

The chain combines TRBV21-1 with TRBJ2-2; the table's D call, TRBD2, was not checked against the DNA. TRBV21-1 is a recognized pseudogene. The CDR3 sequence is 18 residues long. In nucleotides, the CDR3 is TGTGCCAGCAGCAAAAGGGACCCGGTAGCGGGAGAGACCGGGGAGCTGTTTTTT. Translation gives CASSKRDPVAGETGELFF.

V is TRBV28 and J is TRBJ2-7, with TRBD2 matching 8 bases. V shed 4 bases and J 4 bases; nucleotides not matched to a gene: 12. Germline loops: CDR1 MDHEN, CDR2 SYDVKM. The CDR3 sequence is 16 residues long. CDR3: CASSSSGSGSPYEQYF. CDR3 nucleotides: TGTGCCAGCAGTTCCTCTGGAAGCGGGAGTCCGTACGAGCAGTACTTC.

This chain uses TRBV5-1 with TRBJ2-3; maybe TRBD1 (6 bases). Germline V gene sequence: CDR1 SGHRS, CDR2 YFSETQ. Trimming shortened V by 5 bases and J by 4 bases, and 14 bases separated the two germline ends. This CDR3 has 14 amino acids. The CDR3 nucleotides are TGCGCCAGCAGGGATGAACAGGGCTCAGATACGCAGTATTTT. Protein product: CASRDEQGSDTQYF.

This clone appeared a few times. The chain joins TRBV7-8 to TRBJ2-1, with D tentatively TRBD1 (6 bases). V lost 3 bases, J lost 8 bases, and 11 bases lay in between. The CDR3 sequence is 13 residues long. Germline V gene lookup returns CDR1 SGHVS and CDR2 FQNEAQ. DNA of the CDR3: TGTGCCAGCAGCTTGGACAGCAGCGATGAGCAGTTCTTC. It is translated as CASSLDSSDEQFF.

This clone was counted a single time. J is TRBJ2-1 and V is TRBV30, with 9 bases lining up with TRBD1. CDR1 GTSNPN and CDR2 SVGIG come from the germline V gene (reference sequence). The CDR3 covers 15 residues. With V trimmed by 1 base and J by 6 bases, 7 bases remained unmatched. In nucleotides, the CDR3 is TGTGCCTGGAGTGAATTACAGGGGGCTATCAATGAGCAGTTCTTC. Protein sequence: CAWSELQGAINEQFF.

This chain links TRBV11-2 with TRBJ2-3; D is ambiguous. The V gene's germline CDR1 is SGHAT and CDR2 FQNNGV. This CDR3 comprises 13 residues. V lost 4 bases and J 2 bases, leaving 7 bases between the germline ends. The CDR3 reads CASSSLSTDTQYF. Here the CDR3 DNA reads TGTGCCAGCAGCTCCCTATCCACAGATACGCAGTATTTT.

The gene calls are TRBV4-3 and TRBJ1-3; tentatively, D is TRBD1 (6 bases). Germline values: CDR1 LGHNA, CDR2 YSLEER. The CDR3 has 17 residues. V was trimmed by 2 bases and J by 0 bases, leaving 14 bases between them. Here the CDR3 reads CASSQQPTGPSGNTIYF. CDR3 bases: TGCGCCAGCAGCCAACAACCCACAGGGCCCTCTGGAAACACCATATATTTT.

The chain has TRBV10-1 and TRBJ2-7; unclear D gene. Germline CDR1 is WNHNN and CDR2 is SYGVQD (reference sequence). The V gene lost 6 bases and the J gene lost 5 bases, with 8 bases spanning the gap. The CDR3 loop spans 11 amino acids. The CDR3 reads CASRHRNEQYF. The CDR3 nucleotides are TGCGCCAGCAGGCATAGAAACGAGCAGTACTTC.

The chain carries TRBV2 and TRBJ2-7, with D tentatively TRBD1 (5 bases). V was trimmed by 6 bases and J by 3 bases, leaving 12 bases between them. Germline V gene lookup returns CDR1 SNHLY and CDR2 FYNNEI. This CDR3 is built from 13 residues. For the CDR3, the DNA is TGTGCCAGCAGGGTGGGCAGGGACTACGAGCAGTACTTC. Translated: CASRVGRDYEQYF.

This clone was seen more than once but under ten times. The chain joins TRBV6-5 to TRBJ2-2; 10 bases align to TRBD2. The CDR3 contains 14 residues. From germline, CDR1 is MNHEY and CDR2 SVGAGI. Trimming took 5 bases from V and 9 from J; bases not matched to a gene: 6. The CDR3 sequence: CASSDLAGARELFF. The DNA for the CDR3 is TGTGCCAGCAGTGATCTAGCGGGGGCGAGGGAGCTGTTTTTT.

V usage is TRBV30 and J usage is TRBJ2-7; a possible D gene is TRBD2 (5 bases). The CDR3 extends over 15 amino acids. Trimming took 1 base from V and 4 from J, leaving 17 bases between them. Germline-derived CDR1 and CDR2 are GTSNPN and SVGIG (reference sequence). The chain's CDR3 is CAWSGSGSSRYEQYF. The CDR3 nucleotides are TGTGCCTGGAGTGGGAGTGGGAGTAGTAGATACGAGCAGTACTTC.

This chain connects TRBV19 to TRBJ1-2, with 7 bases identical to TRBD1. This CDR3 has 14 amino acids. Germline values: CDR1 LNHDA, CDR2 SQIVND (reference sequence). The V and J ends lost 2 bases and 3 bases, in that order; junction bases with no gene match: 3. In DNA form, the CDR3 reads TGTGCCAGTAGTATACCGGGACAGTACTATGGCTACACCTTC. Its translation is CASSIPGQYYGYTF. The full variable domain, completed using reference TRBV19 and TRBJ1-2, is DGGITQSPKYLFRKEGQNVTLSCEQNLNHDAMYWYRQDPGQGLRLIYYSQIVNDFQKGDIAEGYSVSREKKESFPLTVTSAQKNPTAFYLCASSIPGQYYGYTFGSGTRLTVV.

A few counts support this clone. The identical CDR3 is also encoded by other nucleotide sequences in the sample. The chain uses TRBV2 and TRBJ2-1, with 11 bases matching TRBD2. V shed 6 bases and J 4 bases; nucleotides not matched to a gene: 2. Germline V gene lookup returns CDR1 SNHLY and CDR2 FYNNEI. CDR3 size: 14 residues. DNA of the CDR3: TGTGCCAGCAGCGGGACTAGCGGATACAATGAGCAGTTCTTC. Translation gives CASSGTSGYNEQFF.